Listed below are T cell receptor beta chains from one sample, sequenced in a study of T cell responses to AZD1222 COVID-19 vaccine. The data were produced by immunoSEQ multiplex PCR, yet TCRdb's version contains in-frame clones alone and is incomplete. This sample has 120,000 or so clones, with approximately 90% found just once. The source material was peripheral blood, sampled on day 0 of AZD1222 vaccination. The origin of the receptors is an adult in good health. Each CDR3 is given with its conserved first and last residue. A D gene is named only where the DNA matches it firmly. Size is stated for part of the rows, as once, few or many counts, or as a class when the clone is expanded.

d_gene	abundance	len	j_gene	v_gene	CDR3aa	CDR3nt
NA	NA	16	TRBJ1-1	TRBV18	CASSPLGANGRTEAFF	TGTGCCAGCTCACCCCTCGGGGCCAACGGGAGGACTGAAGCTTTCTTT
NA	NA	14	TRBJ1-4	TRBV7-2	CASSLGTASGGLFF	TGTGCCAGCAGCTTAGGGACAGCGTCTGGTGGGCTGTTTTTT
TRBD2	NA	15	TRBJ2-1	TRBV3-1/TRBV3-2	CASSQASGGYNEQFF	TGTGCCAGCAGCCAAGCTAGCGGGGGGTATAATGAGCAGTTCTTC
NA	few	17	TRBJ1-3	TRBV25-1	CASSELESAHSGNTIYF	TGTGCCAGCAGTGAATTGGAATCGGCTCACTCTGGAAACACCATATATTTT
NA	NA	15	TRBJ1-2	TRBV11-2	CASSPRRAESGGYTF	TGTGCCAGCAGCCCCCGAAGGGCCGAGTCGGGTGGCTACACCTTC
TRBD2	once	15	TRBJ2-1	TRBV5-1	CASRTSGSPHNEQFF	TGCGCCAGCAGGACTAGCGGGAGTCCCCACAATGAGCAGTTCTTC
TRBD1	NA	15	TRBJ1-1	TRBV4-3	CASSQGTGEDTEAFF	TGCGCCAGCAGCCAGGGGACAGGGGAGGACACTGAAGCTTTCTTT
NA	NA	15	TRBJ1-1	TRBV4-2	CASSQVPGIPTEAFF	TGTGCCAGCAGCCAAGTGCCAGGGATCCCCACTGAAGCTTTCTTT
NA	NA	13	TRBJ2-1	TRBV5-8	CASTLELPNEQFF	TGTGCCAGCACCTTGGAACTTCCCAATGAGCAGTTCTTC
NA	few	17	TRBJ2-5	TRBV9	CASSSPPDYLNGETQYF	TGTGCCAGCAGCTCCCCCCCGGACTACCTAAATGGGGAGACCCAGTACTTC
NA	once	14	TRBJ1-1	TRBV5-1	CASSFVQGNTEAFF	TGCGCCAGCAGCTTTGTGCAGGGGAACACTGAAGCTTTCTTT
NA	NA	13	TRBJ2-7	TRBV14	CASTKAGTHEQYF	TGTGCCAGCACGAAGGCAGGGACCCACGAGCAGTACTTC
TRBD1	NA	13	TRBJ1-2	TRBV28	CASSFDRGLGYTF	TGTGCCAGCAGCTTTGACAGGGGGCTTGGCTACACCTTC
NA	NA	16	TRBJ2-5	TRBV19	CASSPMAASAQETQYF	TGTGCCAGTAGCCCCATGGCGGCTAGCGCGCAAGAGACCCAGTACTTC
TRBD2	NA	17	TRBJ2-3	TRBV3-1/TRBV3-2	CASSQLGLAGKVDTQYF	TGTGCCAGCAGCCAACTGGGGTTAGCGGGAAAAGTAGATACGCAGTATTTT
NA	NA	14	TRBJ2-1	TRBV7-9	CASSFGTTYNEQFF	TGTGCCAGCAGTTTTGGGACCACTTACAATGAGCAGTTCTTC
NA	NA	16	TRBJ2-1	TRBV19	CASSRQVLSSYNEQFF	TGTGCCAGTAGTCGACAGGTCCTGAGCTCCTACAATGAGCAGTTCTTC
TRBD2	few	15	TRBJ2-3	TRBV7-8	CASSLGLAVQDTQYF	TGTGCCAGCAGCTTAGGACTAGCGGTCCAAGATACGCAGTATTTT
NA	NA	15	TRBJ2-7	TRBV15	CATSRDLGDSYEQYF	TGTGCCACCAGCAGAGATTTGGGGGACTCCTACGAGCAGTACTTC
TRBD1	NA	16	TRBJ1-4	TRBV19	CASSSETDRVGEKLFF	TGTGCCAGTAGCTCAGAAACGGACAGGGTGGGCGAAAAACTGTTTTTT
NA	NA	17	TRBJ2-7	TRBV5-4	CASSLGIAGFGADEQYF	TGTGCCAGCAGCTTGGGAATAGCTGGCTTCGGGGCGGACGAGCAGTACTTC
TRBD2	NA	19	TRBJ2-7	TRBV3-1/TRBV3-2	CASSHRTKREGLVGYEQYF	TGTGCCAGCAGCCATAGGACTAAGCGGGAGGGCCTGGTCGGATACGAGCAGTACTTC
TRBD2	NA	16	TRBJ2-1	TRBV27	CASSTRREGRDNEQFF	TGTGCCAGCAGCACTCGAAGGGAGGGCCGGGACAATGAGCAGTTCTTC
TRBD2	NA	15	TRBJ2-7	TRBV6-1	CASSETSGSGFEQYF	TGTGCCAGCAGTGAAACTAGCGGGAGCGGGTTCGAGCAGTACTTC
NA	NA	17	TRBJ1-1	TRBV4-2	CASSQLWLSDPNTEAFF	TGTGCCAGCAGCCAACTTTGGTTATCGGACCCGAACACTGAAGCTTTCTTT
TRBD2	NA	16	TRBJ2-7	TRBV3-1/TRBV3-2	CASSLTSGRPAYEQYF	TGTGCCAGCAGCCTTACTAGCGGGAGGCCCGCCTACGAGCAGTACTTC
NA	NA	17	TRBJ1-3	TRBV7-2	CASSLVGTGGPGNTIYF	TGTGCCAGCAGCTTAGTTGGGACGGGAGGCCCTGGAAACACCATATATTTT
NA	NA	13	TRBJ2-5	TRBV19	CASIGLGGETQYF	TGTGCCAGTATCGGTCTTGGCGGGGAGACCCAGTACTTC
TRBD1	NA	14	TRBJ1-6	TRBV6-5	CASRTGNTNSPLHF	TGTGCCAGTCGGACAGGGAATACTAATTCACCCCTCCACTTT
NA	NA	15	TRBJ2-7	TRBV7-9	CASTSGVGVGYGQYF	TGTGCCAGCACCTCAGGGGTGGGGGTAGGCTACGGGCAGTACTTC
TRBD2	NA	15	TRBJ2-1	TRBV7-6	CASRATSGSINEQFF	TGTGCCAGCAGGGCTACTAGCGGGAGTATCAATGAGCAGTTCTTC
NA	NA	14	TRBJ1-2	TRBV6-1	CASSSQGLPYGYTF	TGTGCCAGCAGTTCGCAGGGGTTACCTTATGGCTACACCTTC
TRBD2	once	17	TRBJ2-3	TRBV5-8	CASSRTSGVLSTDTQYF	TGTGCCAGCAGCCGGACTAGCGGGGTGCTGAGCACAGATACGCAGTATTTT
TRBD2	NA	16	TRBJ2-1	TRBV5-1	CASRPPGTSGYNEQFF	TGCGCCAGCAGGCCTCCCGGGACTAGCGGTTACAATGAGCAGTTCTTC
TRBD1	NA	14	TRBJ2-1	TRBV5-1	CASSRKGTEQGEFF	TGCGCCAGCAGCCGTAAAGGGACGGAGCAGGGGGAGTTCTTC
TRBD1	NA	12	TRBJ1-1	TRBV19	CASSITPGGAFF	TGTGCCAGTAGTATAACCCCAGGGGGGGCTTTCTTT
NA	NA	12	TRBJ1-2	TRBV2	CASSDAGMSYTF	TGTGCCAGCAGTGATGCGGGGATGAGCTACACCTTC
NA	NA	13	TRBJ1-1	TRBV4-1	CASSQGRETEAFF	TGCGCCAGCAGCCAAGGCAGGGAGACTGAAGCTTTCTTT
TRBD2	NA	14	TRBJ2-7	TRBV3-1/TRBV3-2	CASSLWTSGVEQYF	TGTGCCAGCAGCCTTTGGACTAGCGGAGTCGAGCAGTACTTC
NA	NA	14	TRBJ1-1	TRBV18	CASSPSPENTEAFF	TGTGCCAGCTCACCTTCCCCGGAGAACACTGAAGCTTTCTTT
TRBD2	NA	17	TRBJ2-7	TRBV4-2	CASSQDMGLAGPLQQYF	TGTGCCAGCAGCCAAGATATGGGACTAGCGGGGCCCCTTCAGCAGTACTTC
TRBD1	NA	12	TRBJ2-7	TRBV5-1	CASSFTGGEQYF	TGCGCCAGCAGCTTCACAGGGGGAGAGCAGTACTTC
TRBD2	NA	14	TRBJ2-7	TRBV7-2	CASRGGLAGNEQYF	TGTGCCAGCAGGGGGGGACTAGCGGGCAACGAGCAGTACTTC
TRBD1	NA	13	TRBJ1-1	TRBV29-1	CSVPGTGNTEAFF	TGCAGCGTTCCCGGGACAGGGAACACTGAAGCTTTCTTT
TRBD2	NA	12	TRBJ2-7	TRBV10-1	CASPGGSYEQYF	TGCGCCAGCCCGGGAGGCTCCTACGAGCAGTACTTC
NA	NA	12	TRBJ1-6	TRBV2	CASSAERSPLHF	TGTGCCAGCAGTGCAGAGCGATCACCCCTCCACTTT
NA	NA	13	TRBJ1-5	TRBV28	CASSLSGPRAQHF	TGTGCCAGCAGTTTATCGGGCCCAAGGGCCCAGCATTTT
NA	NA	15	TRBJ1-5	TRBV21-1	CASSKFGGSNQPQHF	TGTGCCAGCAGCAAATTTGGGGGTAGCAATCAGCCCCAGCATTTT
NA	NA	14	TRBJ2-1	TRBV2	CASRGAITYNEQFF	TGTGCCAGCAGGGGCGCAATAACCTACAATGAGCAGTTCTTC
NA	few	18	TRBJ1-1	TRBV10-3	CAIRRTILRGGRNTEAFF	TGTGCCATCCGACGGACAATCCTCCGAGGAGGGAGGAACACTGAAGCTTTCTTT
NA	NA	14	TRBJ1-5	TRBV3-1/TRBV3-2	CASSQSTGHQPQHF	TGTGCCAGCAGCCAATCTACGGGTCATCAGCCCCAGCATTTT
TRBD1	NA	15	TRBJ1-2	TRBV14	CASSQQQGAYGGYTF	TGTGCCAGCAGCCAACAACAGGGGGCTTATGGGGGCTACACCTTC
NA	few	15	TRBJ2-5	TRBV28	CASSSASNRQETQYF	TGTGCCAGCAGTTCGGCCTCTAACCGCCAAGAGACCCAGTACTTC
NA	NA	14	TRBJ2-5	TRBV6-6	CASSYSTEAETQYF	TGTGCCAGCAGTTACTCGACAGAGGCGGAGACCCAGTACTTC
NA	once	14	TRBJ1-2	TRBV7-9	CASSSGGGNYGYTF	TGTGCCAGCAGCTCCGGAGGGGGAAACTATGGCTACACCTTC
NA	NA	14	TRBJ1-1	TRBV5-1	CASSLEDSGTEAFF	TGCGCCAGCAGCTTGGAGGACAGCGGCACTGAAGCTTTCTTT
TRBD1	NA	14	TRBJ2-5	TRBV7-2	CASSLDRGSETQYF	TGTGCCAGCAGCTTAGACAGGGGATCAGAGACCCAGTACTTC